This T cell receptor (beta chain) is drawn from a study of shared clonotypes between healthy human individuals. Naive CD8 cells were CD45RO-negative, positively selected for CCR7, excluding terminally differentiated effector memory CD45RA+ cells. Germline V CDR1 and CDR2: MNHEY, SVGAGI. V dropped 1 base and J dropped 6; count of bases not matched to a gene: 3. The CDR3 covers 14 residues. Data came from immunoSEQ multiplex PCR; TCRdb stores just in-frame clones and leaves some out. The table lists millions of clones, just under 95% of them singletons. The sequenced sample consisted of naive CD8+ T cells sorted from blood. The receptor's source is a man between 18 and 35 years old in good health. This chain links TRBV6-5 with TRBJ1-5; 7 positions agree with TRBD1. CDR3 amino acids: CASSYLQGFQPQHF. CDR3 in DNA: TGTGCCAGCAGTTACTTACAGGGGTTTCAGCCCCAGCATTTT.